This T cell receptor (beta chain) was recovered during a study of radiation and T cells in renal cell carcinoma. General study points: From baseline, blood top tumor clonotypes peaked at 2 weeks post-radiation.

V was pared by 0 bases and J by 9 bases, with 6 bases between. CDR3 size: 12 residues. Germline V CDR1 and CDR2: GTSNPN, SVGIG (reference sequence). Worth noting for this clone: The antigen is not known.

Only in-frame clones appear in the TCRdb table, and some are missing; sequencing was by immunoSEQ multiplex PCR. The sample shows approximately 120,000 clones, 65% to 85% of them seen only once. The sample's time point: blood 2 weeks post-SBRT. Sample treatment: 15 Gy SBRT to primary tumor, nephrectomy 4 weeks later. This renal cell carcinoma was of the clear cell type. V gene TRBV30 combines with J gene TRBJ1-6; D call uncertain. The source is a man aged 45-65 years with renal cell carcinoma. The source material was blood, sampled from a patient whose treatment included radiotherapy and nephrectomy. CDR3 nucleotide sequence: TGTGCCTGGAGTGTTGTAAGTTCACCCCTCCACTTT. This encodes CAWSVVSSPLHF.